This T cell receptor beta chain was retrieved from a study of shared clonotypes between healthy human individuals. The CDR3 is 17 residues long. The J segment lost 1 base and the V segment lost 4 bases, leaving 9 bases of the junction unmatched. The germline gives CDR1 SGHNT, CDR2 YENEEA. Assay used: immunoSEQ multiplex PCR; TCRdb lists only in-frame clones, some missing. There are 2 million to 2.5 million clones in the sample; just over 90% occur only once, and about 1.5% lies in the top ten. The naive CD8 fraction comprised CD45RO-negative cells positively selected for CCR7 and excluded terminally differentiated effector memory CD45RA+ cells.

The receptor was derived from a young man in good health. Some clones in this sample may be carry-over from other donors' samples. Sample: naive CD8+ T cells from PBMCs. The chain is built from TRBV11-3 and TRBJ1-3, with TRBD1 matching over 8 bases. In DNA form, the CDR3 reads TGTGCCAGCAGCTGGAGGACAGGGATGAGGTCTGGAAACACCATATATTTT. Protein: CASSWRTGMRSGNTIYF.